The 5 T cell receptor beta chains presented below share a single source sample, sequenced in a study of shared clonotypes between healthy human individuals. Measured with immunoSEQ multiplex PCR; TCRdb has only the in-frame clones, and not every one. The sample lists about 120,000 clones, roughly 70% occurring once. What was sequenced was memory CD8+ T cells sorted from blood. Indicated subset: CD45RO+ cells pooled with CCR7-negative TemRA cells. These receptors were taken from a woman aged 25 to 39 in good health.

CDR3 bases: TGCGCCAGCAGCTGGGGTAGCGGGCAACGGTCTGAGCAGTTCTTC. The encoded protein is CASSWGSGQRSEQFF. The V call is TRBV5-1, the J call TRBJ2-1; 7 positions agree with TRBD2. The CDR3 has 15 amino acids. Germline CDR1 reads SGHRS; CDR2 reads YFSETQ. Germline trimming cut 3 bases from V and 9 bases from J; bases unmatched to any gene: 12.

The V call is TRBV13, the J call TRBJ1-2; D remains unclear. The V end was cut by 7 bases, the J end by 0 bases, with 12 bases between. The CDR3 runs 14 residues. Looked up from germline, CDR1 is PRHDT and CDR2 is FYEKMQ (reference sequence). The CDR3 coding sequence is TGTGCCAGCATCCCCCCTGACGCTAACTATGGCTACACCTTC. This translates into CASIPPDANYGYTF.

The V call is TRBV7-9, the J call TRBJ2-7; D gene ambiguous. Germline V CDR1 and CDR2: SEHNR, FQNEAQ (reference sequence). This CDR3 contains 14 residues. Trimming removed 2 bases from V and 5 bases from J, with 13 bases in between. CDR3 nucleotides: TGTGCCAGCAGCTTATATCAGACCGGCGACGAGCAGTACTTC. This gives the protein CASSLYQTGDEQYF.

This clone was counted between two and nine times. This chain joins TRBV6-5 and TRBJ1-1, with D tentatively TRBD1 (5 bases). This CDR3 region has 14 residues. The V and J ends lost 6 bases and 3 bases respectively, with 14 bases between them. The germline V gene has CDR1 MNHEY and CDR2 SVGAGI. CDR3 in DNA: TGTGCCAGCAGGGGAACGGGACTGTACACTGAAGCTTTCTTT. It codes for CASRGTGLYTEAFF.

The rearrangement joins TRBV2 to TRBJ2-2; 9 nucleotides line up with TRBD2. Unmatched junction bases numbered 6, after V lost 4 bases and J lost 3 bases. CDR1 is SNHLY and CDR2 is FYNNEI in the germline V gene. CDR3 length equals 16 residues. CDR3 residues: CASSATAGGDTGELFF. The CDR3 DNA sequence: TGTGCCAGCAGTGCGACGGCGGGAGGGGACACCGGGGAGCTGTTTTTT.